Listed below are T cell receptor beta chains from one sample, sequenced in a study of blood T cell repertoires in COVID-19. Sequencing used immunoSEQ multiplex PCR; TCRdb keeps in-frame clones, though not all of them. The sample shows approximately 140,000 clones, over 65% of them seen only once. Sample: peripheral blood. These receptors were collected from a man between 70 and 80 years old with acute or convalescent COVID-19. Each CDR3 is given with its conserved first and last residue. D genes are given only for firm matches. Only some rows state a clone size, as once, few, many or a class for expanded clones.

TGTGCCAGTAGTATAGGTCCGGGTCCGGGCAATGAGCAGTTCTTC	CASSIGPGPGNEQFF	TRBJ2-1	-	TRBV19	-
TGTGCCAGTAGTATATGGCGGAGCGGGGGGTACGAGCAGTACTTC	CASSIWRSGGYEQYF	TRBJ2-7	TRBD2	TRBV19	-
TGTGCCAGCAGGGGGGGGAGTTTAAACTATGGCTACACCTTC	CASRGGSLNYGYTF	TRBJ1-2	-	TRBV28	-
TGTGCCAGCAGCACGGCGGACAGGGGACGACTGTTTTTT	CASSTADRGRLFF	TRBJ1-4	TRBD1	TRBV5-8	-
TGCGCCAGCAGCCAAACCGGGGGAGCCAGAGAGACCCAGTACTTC	CASSQTGGARETQYF	TRBJ2-5	-	TRBV4-1	-
TGTGCCAGCAGCTTCGGGACTAGCGGACGCACAGATACGCAGTATTTT	CASSFGTSGRTDTQYF	TRBJ2-3	TRBD2	TRBV5-4	-
TGTGCCAGCAGCTCGCCAACGGACGAGGGGGACGAGCAGTACTTC	CASSSPTDEGDEQYF	TRBJ2-7	-	TRBV7-9	-
TGTGCCAGCAGCTTGGCGGGAGGCGACGAGCAGTACTTC	CASSLAGGDEQYF	TRBJ2-7	TRBD2	TRBV5-6	many
TGTGCCAGCAATTCAGGCAGTTTGAACTATGGCTACACCTTC	CASNSGSLNYGYTF	TRBJ1-2	-	TRBV28	-
TGTGCCAGCAGTGACGGGACAGGGGTGACGGGCAATCAGCCCCAGCATTTT	CASSDGTGVTGNQPQHF	TRBJ1-5	TRBD1	TRBV6-4	-
TGCGCCAGCAGCCCGGTTGACAATGAGCAGTTCTTC	CASSPVDNEQFF	TRBJ2-1	-	TRBV5-1	-
TGTGCCAGCAGTGAACTAGCGGGAGCCGTTGGTGAGCAGTTCTTC	CASSELAGAVGEQFF	TRBJ2-1	TRBD2	TRBV6-1	-
TGTGCCACCAGATTAACTTACCGGGACAGTGTTTTT	CATRLTYRDSVF	TRBJ1-4	TRBD1	TRBV24-1	once
TGTGCCAGCAGCGTAGGTGTAGTCCAAGAGACCCAGTACTTC	CASSVGVVQETQYF	TRBJ2-5	-	TRBV9	-
TGTGCCAGCAGTGCCCGGGGTAGCGGGAGGGGCACAGATACGCAGTATTTT	CASSARGSGRGTDTQYF	TRBJ2-3	TRBD2	TRBV25-1	-
TGTGCCAGTAGTGCCGGGAGGATCCATGAGCAGTTCTTC	CASSAGRIHEQFF	TRBJ2-1	TRBD2	TRBV19	-
TGTGCCAGCAGCTTAGTTTTTCGGGACAGGGGGAGCAATCAGCCCCAGCATTTT	CASSLVFRDRGSNQPQHF	TRBJ1-5	TRBD1	TRBV11-3	-
TGTGCCAGCAGCAGCAAAAAGGACAGAACAAGGCAGTTCTTC	CASSSKKDRTRQFF	TRBJ2-1	-	TRBV5-6	-
TGTGCCAGCAGCCAAGTGTCCAGCGGGCGAGAGACCCAGTACTTC	CASSQVSSGRETQYF	TRBJ2-5	-	TRBV3-1/TRBV3-2	-
TGTGCCAGTACCCCGGACTCCCTTAGCACAGATACGCAGTATTTT	CASTPDSLSTDTQYF	TRBJ2-3	-	TRBV19	-
TGTGCCAGCAGCCCTAGGGAGGGGGCGAACACCGGGGAGCTGTTTTTT	CASSPREGANTGELFF	TRBJ2-2	-	TRBV9	-
TGTGCCAGCAGCCTTTCGGAAAGGGGAGGACAGCCCCAGCATTTT	CASSLSERGGQPQHF	TRBJ1-5	-	TRBV4-2	-
TGTGCCAGTCGTAGCGGGAGCTCCTACAATGAGCAGTTCTTC	CASRSGSSYNEQFF	TRBJ2-1	TRBD2	TRBV2	-
TGTGCCAGCAGTTTGGGCGGGTATGGAACCGGGGAGCTGTTTTTT	CASSLGGYGTGELFF	TRBJ2-2	-	TRBV28	-
TGTGCCAGCAGTTTATCGGGAGGGGAGAGAGAGACCCAGTACTTC	CASSLSGGERETQYF	TRBJ2-5	TRBD2	TRBV27	-
TGTGCCATCAGTGAGGGTCAGGGCTCGGACTACACCTTC	CAISEGQGSDYTF	TRBJ1-2	-	TRBV10-3	-
TGTGCCAGTAGTATTTCTGGGCAGGGTCGGGAAAAACTGTTTTTT	CASSISGQGREKLFF	TRBJ1-4	-	TRBV19	-
TGTGCCAGCTCACCAGACCCAGGGGGCACTGAAGCTTTCTTT	CASSPDPGGTEAFF	TRBJ1-1	TRBD1	TRBV18	-
TGTGCCCTCGGAGGGTCCCCCGGTTCACCCCTCCACTTT	CALGGSPGSPLHF	TRBJ1-6	-	TRBV28	once
TGTGCCAGCAGTGGTACGGCTAGCGGCGCCTACAATGAGCAGTTCTTC	CASSGTASGAYNEQFF	TRBJ2-1	TRBD2	TRBV27	-
TGTGCCAGCACCATGGACAGGGGGGGTTCACCCCTCCACTTT	CASTMDRGGSPLHF	TRBJ1-6	TRBD1	TRBV6-5	-
TGCGCCAGCAGCCAAGAAGCTAGGCAGCCCCAGCATTTT	CASSQEARQPQHF	TRBJ1-5	-	TRBV4-1	-
TGTGCCAGTAGTATCCCCGGGACAGGGGGCCTAGAGACCCAGTACTTC	CASSIPGTGGLETQYF	TRBJ2-5	TRBD1	TRBV19	once
TGCGCCAGCGGGGGACCAGGGGGGACCGGGGAGCTGTTTTTT	CASGGPGGTGELFF	TRBJ2-2	-	TRBV10-2	-
TGTGCCAGCAGCAAGCTTCAGGACAGCAAATACACTGAAGCTTTCTTT	CASSKLQDSKYTEAFF	TRBJ1-1	-	TRBV7-9	-
TGTGCCTCTTCCCGGGACAGGGCAAGGGTCTATAATTCACCCCTCCACTTT	CASSRDRARVYNSPLHF	TRBJ1-6	TRBD1	TRBV28	-
TGTGCCAGCAGCTCCAGGGCCGGACAGGGTTCGGATACGCAGTATTTT	CASSSRAGQGSDTQYF	TRBJ2-3	TRBD1	TRBV7-9	-
TGTGCCAGCAGCCAAGAGGGGGCTCGGGACGAGCAGTACTTC	CASSQEGARDEQYF	TRBJ2-7	-	TRBV4-2	-
TGTGCCACCAGCAGAGATAGGAGCGGCCTCACAGATACGCAGTATTTT	CATSRDRSGLTDTQYF	TRBJ2-3	-	TRBV15	-
TGTGCCAGCAGCTTAGGTGTAAGCAGGGGGCAGACCTATGGCTACACCTTC	CASSLGVSRGQTYGYTF	TRBJ1-2	TRBD1	TRBV7-2	-
TGTGCCAGCAGCCTACTAATGGCAGATACGCAGTATTTT	CASSLLMADTQYF	TRBJ2-3	-	TRBV12-3/TRBV12-4	-
TGTGCCAGCAGCTTGGGGGCTCCCACAGATACGCAGTATTTT	CASSLGAPTDTQYF	TRBJ2-3	-	TRBV7-9	once
TGTGCCAGCGGTTCCGGGTGGCTCTACGAGCAGTACTTC	CASGSGWLYEQYF	TRBJ2-7	-	TRBV6-5	-
TGTGCCAGCAATTTCGGTAGGGGTGAAGCTTTCTTT	CASNFGRGEAFF	TRBJ1-1	-	TRBV28	-
TGTGCCAGCAGTCGCCAGGGGGCGGGTAACTATGGCTACACCTTC	CASSRQGAGNYGYTF	TRBJ1-2	TRBD1	TRBV27	-
TGTGCCAGCAGCTTAGTGAGGCCCACTGAAGCTTTCTTT	CASSLVRPTEAFF	TRBJ1-1	-	TRBV28	-
TGCAGCGTTGCTGTAGGGAGCTCCTACGAGCAGTACTTC	CSVAVGSSYEQYF	TRBJ2-7	-	TRBV29-1	-
TGCGCCAGCAGCCAATCGACAGGGGCGGTTGGCTACACCTTC	CASSQSTGAVGYTF	TRBJ1-2	TRBD1	TRBV4-1	-
TGTGCCAGCAGTGAAGGTTGGGCGAGCGGGGAGCTGTTTTTT	CASSEGWASGELFF	TRBJ2-2	-	TRBV6-1	-
TGCGCCAGCAGCACCGAACCTAGCGGGACGGCGGGTGATACGCAGTATTTT	CASSTEPSGTAGDTQYF	TRBJ2-3	TRBD2	TRBV5-1	-
TGTGCCACCAGCAGTAACAGGGGTATGAACACTGAAGCTTTCTTT	CATSSNRGMNTEAFF	TRBJ1-1	TRBD1	TRBV15	-
TGTGCCATCAGTGACGGACTAGCGGGGGGCCAATCGGGCAATGAGCAGTTCTTC	CAISDGLAGGQSGNEQFF	TRBJ2-1	TRBD2	TRBV10-3	once
TGTGCCAGTAGTATCGGGGGGGCCACTGAAGCTTTCTTT	CASSIGGATEAFF	TRBJ1-1	-	TRBV19	-
TGTGCCAGCAGCTTAGATAACGGGAGGATGTACGAGCAGTACTTC	CASSLDNGRMYEQYF	TRBJ2-7	TRBD2	TRBV11-2	-
TGTGCCAGCAGCTTACAGGGTTTCAATGAGCAGTTCTTC	CASSLQGFNEQFF	TRBJ2-1	-	TRBV11-1	-